The rows below give T cell receptor beta chains drawn from one sample of a study of T cell responses to AZD1222 COVID-19 vaccine. TCRdb keeps only in-frame clones here, not all; method: immunoSEQ multiplex PCR. The table lists approximately 92,000 clones, around 93% of them singletons. This specimen consisted of peripheral blood, obtained on day 0 of AZD1222 vaccination. The receptors were gathered from an adult in good health. CDR3s include the opening cysteine and the closing phenylalanine or tryptophan. Each record gives: D gene, V gene, J gene, clone size, CDR3 DNA, CDR3 protein. D genes are given only for firm matches. Only part of the rows carry a size: once, few, many, or a class if the clone is expanded.

NA	TRBV27	TRBJ1-5	NA	TGTGCCAGCAGTTTTACAGGACAGCCCCAGCATTTT	CASSFTGQPQHF
NA	TRBV6-5	TRBJ1-2	NA	TGTGCCAGCAGGCGGACAGAAAGCAACTATGGCTACACCTTC	CASRRTESNYGYTF
NA	TRBV5-6	TRBJ1-4	NA	TGTGCCAGCAGCCGTCCGAGGGAAGAAAAACTGTTTTTT	CASSRPREEKLFF
NA	TRBV19	TRBJ1-6	NA	TGTGCCAGTAGTATTCAAGGGACCGGAAATTCACCCCTCCACTTT	CASSIQGTGNSPLHF
NA	TRBV27	TRBJ1-1	NA	TGTGCCAGCACTGGGCCGGGGAACACTGAAGCTTTCTTT	CASTGPGNTEAFF
NA	TRBV25-1	TRBJ2-2	NA	TGTGCCAGCAGTGAATTCGGCCGAACGACCGGGGAGCTGTTTTTT	CASSEFGRTTGELFF
NA	TRBV2	TRBJ1-3	NA	TGTGCCAGCAGTGCCAGGACAGCTAAAAACACCATATATTTT	CASSARTAKNTIYF
NA	TRBV14	TRBJ2-3	once	TGTGCCAGCAGCCAAAATCAGGCAGATACGCAGTATTTT	CASSQNQADTQYF
NA	TRBV4-2	TRBJ2-1	NA	TGTGCCAGCAGCCAAGTCGGGGAGAATGAGCAGTTCTTC	CASSQVGENEQFF
TRBD2	TRBV18	TRBJ2-5	NA	TGTGCCAGCTCACCGCTCGGGGGGGAAGAGACCCAGTACTTC	CASSPLGGEETQYF
NA	TRBV5-4	TRBJ2-3	NA	TGTGCCAGCAGCCCTGGGGTAGCTAGCACAGATACGCAGTATTTT	CASSPGVASTDTQYF
TRBD1	TRBV28	TRBJ1-1	few	TGTGCCAGCTCATCCGGGACAGAAGGAGAAGCTTTCTTT	CASSSGTEGEAFF
NA	TRBV5-6	TRBJ1-5	NA	TGTGCCAGCAGCTATGGAAGAAATCAGCCCCAGCATTTT	CASSYGRNQPQHF
TRBD2	TRBV29-1	TRBJ2-1	NA	TGCAGCGTTGAGACCGGGAGGGCGGTTGAGCAGTTCTTC	CSVETGRAVEQFF
TRBD1	TRBV4-1	TRBJ1-4	NA	TGCGCCAGCAGCCCGTCACCAGGGGGGATTAATGAAAAACTGTTTTTT	CASSPSPGGINEKLFF
NA	TRBV4-2	TRBJ1-2	NA	TGTGCCAGCAGCCAAGATCCAGCTCCGATAAACTATGGCTACACCTTC	CASSQDPAPINYGYTF
NA	TRBV24-1	TRBJ2-2	NA	TGTGCCACCAGTGATACCGGGAGAGCGAACACCGGGGAGCTGTTTTTT	CATSDTGRANTGELFF
TRBD2	TRBV7-3	TRBJ2-7	NA	TGTGCCAGCAGCTTGGGACTAGCAAGGGAGCAGTACTTC	CASSLGLAREQYF
NA	TRBV5-5	TRBJ2-7	NA	TGTGCCAGCAGCTCCTTTGGAGCGGGTGCCTACGAGCAGTACTTC	CASSSFGAGAYEQYF
NA	TRBV6-5	TRBJ2-7	NA	TGTGCCAGCAACATGCAGGTGGAATCCTACGAGCAGTACTTC	CASNMQVESYEQYF
TRBD1	TRBV27	TRBJ1-5	NA	TGTGCCAGCAAAAGGACAGGGGGAAGCAATCAGCCCCAGCATTTT	CASKRTGGSNQPQHF
TRBD1	TRBV28	TRBJ1-6	NA	TGTGCCAGCAGTTTTGATCGGGGACAGGGCCTCTCACCCCTCCACTTT	CASSFDRGQGLSPLHF
TRBD1	TRBV5-1	TRBJ2-7	NA	TGCGCCAGCAGCTTTGGACAGGGGCCTTCCTACGAGCAGTACTTC	CASSFGQGPSYEQYF
NA	TRBV2	TRBJ1-1	NA	TGTGCCAGCAGACGCAGGGATTCGAACACTGAAGCTTTCTTT	CASRRRDSNTEAFF
NA	TRBV9	TRBJ2-7	NA	TGTGCCAGCAGCGATAGCGCGAGTAGTCCCGAGCAGTACTTC	CASSDSASSPEQYF
NA	TRBV10-3	TRBJ1-5	NA	TGTGCCACACTTATGGGGTCGAATCAGCCCCAGCATTTT	CATLMGSNQPQHF
NA	TRBV2	TRBJ1-6	NA	TGTGCCAGCTTGGTCAGCTTGGGATCACCCCTCCACTTT	CASLVSLGSPLHF
TRBD2	TRBV9	TRBJ2-3	NA	TGTGCCAGCACACTTGGGGGCGGGAGGACGGATACGCAGTATTTT	CASTLGGGRTDTQYF
NA	TRBV13	TRBJ1-4	NA	TGTGCCAGCAGCTTGGGGCTCCCCAAAAAACTGTTTTTT	CASSLGLPKKLFF
NA	TRBV6-5	TRBJ2-1	once	TGTGCCAGCAGCCGACAGGACGGCGGGGATGAGCAGTTCTTC	CASSRQDGGDEQFF
NA	TRBV19	TRBJ1-1	once	TGTGCCACTTGGGTCCAGGGTGGAACTGAAGCTTTCTTT	CATWVQGGTEAFF
NA	TRBV27	TRBJ2-2	NA	TGTGCCAGCAGTTCCCTGACCGGGGAGCTGTTTTTT	CASSSLTGELFF
TRBD1	TRBV2	TRBJ1-5	NA	TGTGCCAGCAGGGGGGACAGGATGTCCTATCAGCCCCAGCATTTT	CASRGDRMSYQPQHF
NA	TRBV18	TRBJ1-2	NA	TGTGCCAGCTCACCGCGGGCAGGGGAGGATTATGGAGGCTACACCTTC	CASSPRAGEDYGGYTF
NA	TRBV11-3	TRBJ2-2	once	TGTGCCAGCAGCTTGGGACCGAACACCGGGGAGCTGTTTTTT	CASSLGPNTGELFF